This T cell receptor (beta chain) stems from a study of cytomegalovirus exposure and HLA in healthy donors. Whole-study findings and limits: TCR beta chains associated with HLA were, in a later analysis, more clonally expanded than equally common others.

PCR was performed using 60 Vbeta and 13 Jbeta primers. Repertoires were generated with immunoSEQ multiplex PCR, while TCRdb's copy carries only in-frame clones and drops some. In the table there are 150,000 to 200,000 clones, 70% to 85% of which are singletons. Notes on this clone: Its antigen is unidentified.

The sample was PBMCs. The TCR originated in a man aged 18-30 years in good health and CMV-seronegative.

The CDR3 sequence is CASSFPQGKSYEQYF. CDR3 nucleotide sequence: TGTGCCAGCAGCTTCCCCCAGGGAAAATCCTACGAGCAGTACTTC. The rearrangement uses TRBV7-9 and TRBJ2-7; maybe TRBD1 (5 bases). Germline loops: CDR1 SEHNR, CDR2 FQNEAQ (reference sequence). This CDR3 has 15 residues. V lost 3 bases and J lost 1, with 13 bases in between. Complete variable domain (other parts from reference TRBV7-9 and TRBJ2-7): DTGVSQNPRHKITKRGQNVTFRCDPISEHNRLYWYRQTLGQGPEFLTYFQNEAQLEKSRLLSDRFSAERPKGSFSTLEIQRTEQGDSAMYLCASSFPQGKSYEQYFGPGTRLTVT.